This T cell receptor (beta chain) was retrieved from a study of blood T cell repertoires in COVID-19. Background on the study: Acute and convalescent COVID-19 samples came from the United States, Italy and Spain. T cells, B-cell-depleted T cells, or PBMCs provided the cDNA or gDNA that served as material.

Authors' analysis steps: Reference gene primer amplification gave estimated nucleated cell counts. Libraries were prepared by immunoSEQ multiplex PCR; TCRdb keeps only in-frame clonotypes and omits some of them. V, J and clone size reflect that table, while D and trimming were determined from the DNA. The repertoire consists of about 160,000 clones, with roughly 87% occurring once and the leading ten covering 3.5% to 5%. This CDR3 comprises 13 residues. V dropped 1 base and J dropped 4 bases, with 7 bases sitting between them. The sequenced material came from peripheral blood. This TCR was sampled from a woman aged 55-70 years with active or convalescent COVID-19. The chain combines TRBV12-3 or TRBV12-4 with TRBJ1-2; D remains unclear. The CDR3 nucleotides are TGTGCCAGCAGTTTAGATCAAATCTATGGCTACACCTTC. Its protein is CASSLDQIYGYTF.